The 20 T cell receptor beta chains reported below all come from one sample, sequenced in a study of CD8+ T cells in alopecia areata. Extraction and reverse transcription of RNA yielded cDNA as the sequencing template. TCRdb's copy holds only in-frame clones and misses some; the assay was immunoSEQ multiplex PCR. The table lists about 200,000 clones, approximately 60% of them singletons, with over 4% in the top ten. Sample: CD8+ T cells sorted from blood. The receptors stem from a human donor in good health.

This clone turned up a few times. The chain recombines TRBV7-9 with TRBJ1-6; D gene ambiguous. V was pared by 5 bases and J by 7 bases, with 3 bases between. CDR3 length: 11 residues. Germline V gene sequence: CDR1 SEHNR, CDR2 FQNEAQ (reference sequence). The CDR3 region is CASSQNSPLHF. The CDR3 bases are TGTGCCAGCAGCCAAAATTCACCCCTCCACTTT.

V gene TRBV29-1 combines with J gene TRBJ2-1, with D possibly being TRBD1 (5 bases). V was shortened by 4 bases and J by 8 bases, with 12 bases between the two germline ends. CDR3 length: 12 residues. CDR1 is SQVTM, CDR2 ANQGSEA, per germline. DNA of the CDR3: TGCAGCGTTGCCGTAGGGGCGGATGAGCAGTTCTTC. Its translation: CSVAVGADEQFF.

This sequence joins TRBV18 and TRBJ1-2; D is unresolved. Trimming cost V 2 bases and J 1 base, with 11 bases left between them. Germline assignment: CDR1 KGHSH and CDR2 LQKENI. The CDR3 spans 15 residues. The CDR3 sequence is CASSPGRQSNYGYTF. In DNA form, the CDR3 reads TGTGCCAGCTCACCAGGCAGGCAAAGTAACTATGGCTACACCTTC.

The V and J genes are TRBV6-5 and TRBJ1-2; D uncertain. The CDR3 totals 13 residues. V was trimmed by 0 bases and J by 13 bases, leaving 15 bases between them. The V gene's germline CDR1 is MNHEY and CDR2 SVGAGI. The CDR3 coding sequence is TGTGCCAGCAGTTACTCGAATTCTCGATCCTCCACCTTC. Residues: CASSYSNSRSSTF.

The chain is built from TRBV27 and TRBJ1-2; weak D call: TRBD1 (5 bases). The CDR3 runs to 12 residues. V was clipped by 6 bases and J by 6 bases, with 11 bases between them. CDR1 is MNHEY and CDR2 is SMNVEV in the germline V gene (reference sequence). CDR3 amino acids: CASRQGAHGYTF. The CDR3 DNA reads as TGTGCCAGCAGGCAGGGCGCCCATGGCTACACCTTC.

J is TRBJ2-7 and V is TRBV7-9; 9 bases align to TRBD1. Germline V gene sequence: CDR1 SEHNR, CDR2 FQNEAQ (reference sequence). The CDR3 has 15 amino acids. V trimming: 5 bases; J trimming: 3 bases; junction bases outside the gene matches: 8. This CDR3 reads CASSVGTGTGYEQYF. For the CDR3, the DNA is TGTGCCAGCAGCGTTGGGACAGGGACGGGCTACGAGCAGTACTTC.

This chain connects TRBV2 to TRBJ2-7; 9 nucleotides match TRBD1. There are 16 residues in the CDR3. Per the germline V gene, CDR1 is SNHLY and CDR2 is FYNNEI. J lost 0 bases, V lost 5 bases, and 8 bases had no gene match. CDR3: CASSPFGQGSSYEQYF. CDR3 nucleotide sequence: TGTGCCAGCAGTCCATTTGGACAGGGGAGCTCCTACGAGCAGTACTTC. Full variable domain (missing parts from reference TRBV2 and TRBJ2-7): EPEVTQTPSHQVTQMGQEVILRCVPISNHLYFYWYRQILGQKVEFLVSFYNNEISEKSEIFDDQFSVERPDGSNFTLKIRSTKLEDSAMYFCASSPFGQGSSYEQYFGPGTRLTVT.

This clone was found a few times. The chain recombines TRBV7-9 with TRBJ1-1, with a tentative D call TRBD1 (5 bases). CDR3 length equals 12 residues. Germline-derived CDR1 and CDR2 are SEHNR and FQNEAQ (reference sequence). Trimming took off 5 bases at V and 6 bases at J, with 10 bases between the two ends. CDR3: CASSQGQSEAFF. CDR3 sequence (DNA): TGTGCCAGCAGCCAAGGACAATCTGAAGCTTTCTTT.

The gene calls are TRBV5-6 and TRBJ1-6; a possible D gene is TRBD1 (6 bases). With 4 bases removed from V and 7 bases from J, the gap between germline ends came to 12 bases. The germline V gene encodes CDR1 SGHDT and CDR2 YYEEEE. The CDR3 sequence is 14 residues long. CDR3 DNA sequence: TGTGCCAGCAGCCGGGGACAAGCGAATTCACCCCTCCACTTT. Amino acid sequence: CASSRGQANSPLHF.

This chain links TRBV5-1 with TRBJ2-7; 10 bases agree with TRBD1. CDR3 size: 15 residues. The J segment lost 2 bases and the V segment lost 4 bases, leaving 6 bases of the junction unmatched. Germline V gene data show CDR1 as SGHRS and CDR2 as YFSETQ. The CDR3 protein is CASSGGTGETYEQYF. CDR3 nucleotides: TGCGCCAGCAGCGGTGGGACAGGGGAAACCTACGAGCAGTACTTC. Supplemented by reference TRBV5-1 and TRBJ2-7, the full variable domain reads KAGVTQTPRYLIKTRGQQVTLSCSPISGHRSVSWYQQTPGQGLQFLFEYFSETQRNKGNFPGRFSGRQFSNSRSEMNVSTLELGDSALYLCASSGGTGETYEQYFGPGTRLTVT.

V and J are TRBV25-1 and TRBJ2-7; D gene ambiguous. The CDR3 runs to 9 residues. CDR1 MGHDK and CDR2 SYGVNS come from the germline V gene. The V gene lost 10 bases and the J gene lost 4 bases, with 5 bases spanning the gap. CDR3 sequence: CANRYEQYF. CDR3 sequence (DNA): TGTGCCAACCGTTACGAGCAGTACTTC.

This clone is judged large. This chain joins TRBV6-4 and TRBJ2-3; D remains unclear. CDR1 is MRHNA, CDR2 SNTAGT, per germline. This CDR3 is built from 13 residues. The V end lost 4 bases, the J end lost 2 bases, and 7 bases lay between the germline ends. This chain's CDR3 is CASSGRVTDTQYF. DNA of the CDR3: TGTGCCAGCAGTGGTCGAGTCACAGATACGCAGTATTTT.

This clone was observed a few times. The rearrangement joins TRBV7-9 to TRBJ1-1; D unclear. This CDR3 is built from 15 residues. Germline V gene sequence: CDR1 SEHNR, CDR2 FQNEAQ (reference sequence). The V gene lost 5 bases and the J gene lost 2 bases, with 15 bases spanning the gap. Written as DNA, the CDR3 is TGTGCCAGCAGCCTAATAACCCAGAGTAACACTGAAGCTTTCTTT. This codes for CASSLITQSNTEAFF.

This CDR3 is CASSYSRQGTEAFF. For the CDR3, the DNA is TGTGCCAGCAGTTACTCGAGGCAGGGAACTGAAGCTTTCTTT. The chain uses TRBV6-5 and TRBJ1-1, with TRBD1 as a possible D gene (5 bases). The CDR3 is made up of 14 amino acids. From germline, CDR1 is MNHEY and CDR2 SVGAGI. The V end was cut by 0 bases, the J end by 5 bases, with 10 bases between.

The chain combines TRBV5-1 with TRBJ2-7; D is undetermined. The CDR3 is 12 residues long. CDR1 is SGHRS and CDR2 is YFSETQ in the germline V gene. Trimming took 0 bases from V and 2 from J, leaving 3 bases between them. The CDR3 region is CASSLAPYEQYF. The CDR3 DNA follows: TGCGCCAGCAGCTTGGCGCCCTACGAGCAGTACTTC.

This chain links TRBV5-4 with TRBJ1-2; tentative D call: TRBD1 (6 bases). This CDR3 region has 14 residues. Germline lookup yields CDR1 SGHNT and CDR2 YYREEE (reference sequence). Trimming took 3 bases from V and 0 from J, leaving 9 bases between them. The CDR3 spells CASSSGQSNYGYTF. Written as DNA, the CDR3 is TGTGCCAGCAGCTCTGGACAGTCTAACTATGGCTACACCTTC.

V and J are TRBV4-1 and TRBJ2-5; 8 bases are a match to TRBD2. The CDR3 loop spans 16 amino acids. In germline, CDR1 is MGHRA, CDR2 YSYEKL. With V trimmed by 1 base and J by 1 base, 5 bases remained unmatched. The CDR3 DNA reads TGCGCCAGCAGCCAAGCAGCGGGGGCCCTCCAAGAGACCCAGTACTTC. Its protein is CASSQAAGALQETQYF.

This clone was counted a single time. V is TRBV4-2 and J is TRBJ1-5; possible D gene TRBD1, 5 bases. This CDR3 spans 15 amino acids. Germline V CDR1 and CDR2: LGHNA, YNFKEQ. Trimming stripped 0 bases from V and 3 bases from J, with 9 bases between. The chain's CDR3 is CASSQDVGDNQPQHF. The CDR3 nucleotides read TGTGCCAGCAGCCAAGATGTGGGGGACAATCAGCCCCAGCATTTT.

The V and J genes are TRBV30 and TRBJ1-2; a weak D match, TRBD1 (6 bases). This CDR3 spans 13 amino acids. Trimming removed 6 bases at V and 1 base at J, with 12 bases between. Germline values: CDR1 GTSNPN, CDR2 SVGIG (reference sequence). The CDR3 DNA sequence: TGTGCCTGTACGGGGGGCCTTAACTATGGCTACACCTTC. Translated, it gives CACTGGLNYGYTF.

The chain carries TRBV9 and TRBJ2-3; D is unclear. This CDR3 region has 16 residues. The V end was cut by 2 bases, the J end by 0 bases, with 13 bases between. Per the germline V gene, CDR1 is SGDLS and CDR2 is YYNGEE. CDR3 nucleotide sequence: TGTGCCAGCAGCGTCGAAATCGACGGGAGCACAGATACGCAGTATTTT. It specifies CASSVEIDGSTDTQYF.